Included here is one T cell receptor (beta chain) sequence, with context. Its antigen remains unknown. These data are taken from a study of PD-L1 blockade in urothelial cancer. General study results and limits: The study found that durable-benefit patients expanded tumor-associated blood clones more at 3 weeks.

The time point was: pretreatment peripheral blood. In germline, CDR1 is SGHAT, CDR2 FQNNGV. V lost 5 bases and J lost 4, with 7 bases in between. The CDR3 runs to 12 residues. Here immunoSEQ multiplex PCR was the method, and the copy in TCRdb shows in-frame clones only, minus some. The sample records roughly 43,000 clones, around 81% being singletons. The specimen comprised PBMCs, sampled around atezolizumab (anti-PD-L1) treatment. This chain joins TRBV11-2 and TRBJ2-3; D gene uncertain. This sequence was found in a man in his sixties with urothelial cancer. CDR3 coding DNA: TGTGCCAGCAGCACCCGGGCAGATACGCAGTATTTT. It translates to CASSTRADTQYF.